The clone carrying this T cell receptor beta chain has just a few counts. Assay: immunoSEQ multiplex PCR; the TCRdb copy retains only in-frame clones and omits some. Here the sample spans 150,000 to 180,000 clones, about 79% being singletons. The data are from a study of blood T cell repertoires in COVID-19. The germline V gene encodes CDR1 LNHDA and CDR2 SQIVND (reference sequence). V was pared by 4 bases and J by 5 bases, with 9 bases of the junction left unmatched. The length of the CDR3 is 15 residues. The sequenced material came from peripheral blood. The sequence derives from a woman aged 55-75 years with acute or convalescent COVID-19. This rearrangement joins TRBV19 to TRBJ1-2; 8 bases map to TRBD1. CDR3 DNA sequence: TGTGCCAGTAGTACCATCGGACAGGGAGGGTATGGCTACACCTTC. It translates to CASSTIGQGGYGYTF.